This passage covers 17 T cell receptor beta chains from one sample sequenced in a study of shared clonotypes between healthy human individuals. Sequencing used immunoSEQ multiplex PCR; TCRdb keeps in-frame clones, though not all of them. The data hold about a million clones, with 70% to 80% observed a single time. Sequencing used memory CD4+ T cells from PBMCs. Subset specified: CD45RA-negative fraction. The source of these receptors is a man between 18 and 29 years old in good health. Some clones in this sample may be carry-over from other donors' samples.

On this clone: It is likely a read error, because the conserved phenylalanine at the end of the CDR3 is missing. The DNA is omitted, as the CDR3 cannot be located on it reliably, and the CDR3 follows TCRdb's listing. The genes are TRBV20-1 and TRBJ1-2; the table assigns TRBD1, which was not confirmed against the DNA. The CDR3 numbers 9 amino acids, ends counted. The germline gives CDR1 DFQATT, CDR2 SNEGSKA (reference sequence). The CDR3 protein is CSASLDSGA.

A note on this clone: At the DNA level, this CDR3 is encoded by other sequences in the same sample as well. The V gene is TRBV10-3, the J gene TRBJ2-5; no definite D call. CDR3 length: 12 amino acids. The germline V gene encodes CDR1 ENHRY and CDR2 SYGVKD. The V end lost 3 bases, the J end lost 5 bases, and 7 bases lay between the germline ends. The DNA of the CDR3 is TGTGCCATCAGTGAACCTGCCGAGACCCAGTACTTC. It encodes CAISEPAETQYF.

This clone was picked up a small number of times. The chain joins TRBV18 to TRBJ1-4; a possible D gene is TRBD1 (5 bases). V was trimmed by 3 bases and J by 7 bases, leaving 9 bases between them. Germline CDR1 and CDR2: KGHSH and LQKENI. This CDR3 has 13 amino acids. The CDR3 nucleotides are TGTGCCAGCTCACCGACAGCTGGTGAAAAACTGTTTTTT. Its translation is CASSPTAGEKLFF.

The V call is TRBV19, the J call TRBJ1-5; 9 bases line up with TRBD1. Germline CDR1 and CDR2: LNHDA and SQIVND (reference sequence). V dropped 4 bases and J dropped 2; count of bases not matched to a gene: 3. This CDR3 is built from 15 residues. The CDR3 spells CASSRWTGGNQPQHF. The CDR3 region has the DNA TGTGCCAGTAGTAGGTGGACAGGGGGCAATCAGCCCCAGCATTTT. Using reference TRBV19 and TRBJ1-5 for the parts outside the CDR3, the full variable domain is DGGITQSPKYLFRKEGQNVTLSCEQNLNHDAMYWYRQDPGQGLRLIYYSQIVNDFQKGDIAEGYSVSREKKESFPLTVTSAQKNPTAFYLCASSRWTGGNQPQHFGDGTRLSIL.

The chain carries TRBV28 and TRBJ1-2, with D unclear. The CDR3 loop spans 14 amino acids. Germline V gives CDR1 MDHEN, CDR2 SYDVKM. The germline V and J ends were trimmed by 1 base and 3 bases, with 9 bases remaining between them. The CDR3 sequence is CASSLSPTHYGYTF. The CDR3 bases are TGTGCCAGCAGTTTATCGCCGACTCACTATGGCTACACCTTC.

This clone was found a few times. This rearrangement joins TRBV6-1 to TRBJ1-5, with D unclear. Germline CDR1 MNHNS, CDR2 SASEGT. The CDR3 runs 15 residues. V was clipped by 11 bases and J by 3 bases, with 20 bases between them. The DNA for the CDR3 is TGTGCCCTTTCAACGCAAGCGCAGTTCAATCAGCCCCAGCATTTT. The encoded protein is CALSTQAQFNQPQHF.

As for this clone: Given a much more abundant clone one base away, this may be a read error. This rearrangement joins TRBV11-2 to TRBJ1-1, with D possibly TRBD1 on 5 matching bases. The V gene lost 5 bases and the J gene lost 0 bases, with 7 bases spanning the gap. CDR3 length: 13 residues. CDR1 and CDR2 from the germline V gene are SGHAT and FQNNGV. CDR3 bases: TGTGCCAGCAGCGGACACCTGAACACTGAAGCTTTCTTT. Protein sequence: CASSGHLNTEAFF.

V gene TRBV2 combines with J gene TRBJ2-2, with 12 bases fitting TRBD2. Losses at the gene ends were 8 bases for V and 4 bases for J; bases not matched to a gene: 5. From germline, CDR1 is SNHLY and CDR2 FYNNEI. The CDR3 spans 15 residues. This CDR3 is CASGPGLAGTGELFF. As DNA, the CDR3 is TGTGCCAGCGGGCCGGGACTAGCGGGCACCGGGGAGCTGTTTTTT. The variable domain in full, completed from reference TRBV2 and TRBJ2-2, reads EPEVTQTPSHQVTQMGQEVILRCVPISNHLYFYWYRQILGQKVEFLVSFYNNEISEKSEIFDDQFSVERPDGSNFTLKIRSTKLEDSAMYFCASGPGLAGTGELFFGEGSRLTVL.

This clone has a handful of counts. This CDR3 reads CATHREREQPQHF. CDR3 nucleotides: TGTGCCACCCACCGGGAGAGGGAGCAGCCCCAGCATTTT. This rearrangement joins TRBV2 to TRBJ1-5; D not certain. Looked up from germline, CDR1 is SNHLY and CDR2 is FYNNEI. The CDR3 has 13 amino acids. Trimming shortened V by 10 bases and J by 7 bases, and 17 bases separated the two germline ends.

The chain recombines TRBV7-2 with TRBJ2-5; 7 nucleotides agree with TRBD2. This CDR3 has 15 residues. CDR1 is SGHTA, CDR2 FQGNSA, per germline. V dropped 5 bases and J dropped 6; count of bases not matched to a gene: 12. This chain's CDR3 is CASSRSPTSLQTQYF. CDR3 nucleotide sequence: TGTGCCAGCAGCCGTAGTCCGACTAGCTTGCAGACCCAGTACTTC.

V gene TRBV27 combines with J gene TRBJ1-5, with D possibly matching TRBD1 (5 bases). There are 13 residues in the CDR3. Deletions cut 4 bases from V and 5 bases from J, with 9 bases between. The germline gives CDR1 MNHEY, CDR2 SMNVEV (reference sequence). CDR3 DNA sequence: TGTGCCAGCAGTTCTGACAGATATCAGCCCCAGCATTTT. Its protein product is CASSSDRYQPQHF.

This clone was seen a handful of times. V and J are TRBV9 and TRBJ2-3; 12 positions match TRBD2. This CDR3 has 14 amino acids. From germline, CDR1 is SGDLS and CDR2 YYNGEE. V lost 2 bases, J lost 8 bases, and 3 bases stayed unmatched. As DNA, the CDR3 is TGTGCCAGCAGCGTGACTAGCGGGAGTGGTACGCAGTATTTT. Translated: CASSVTSGSGTQYF.

Concerning this clone itself: Other DNA sequences from this sample encode an identical CDR3 as well. J is TRBJ1-2 and V is TRBV28; D is unclear. Between the trimmed V and J ends, which lost 3 bases and 1 base, there was a span of 0 bases. CDR3 length: 11 amino acids. Germline V gene data show CDR1 as MDHEN and CDR2 as SYDVKM. CDR3: CASSFNYGYTF. CDR3 nucleotides: TGTGCCAGCAGTTTTAACTATGGCTACACCTTC.

V usage is TRBV7-3 and J usage is TRBJ2-1; 11 bases line up with TRBD1. V shed 10 bases and J 8 bases; nucleotides not matched to a gene: 7. The CDR3 sequence is 13 residues long. Germline V gene sequence: CDR1 SGHTA, CDR2 FQGTGA. CDR3 loop: CATGTGGTDEQFF. CDR3 bases: TGTGCCACCGGGACAGGGGGAACGGATGAGCAGTTCTTC.

This rearrangement joins TRBV9 to TRBJ2-2; 11 nucleotides agree with TRBD2. The CDR3 spans 16 residues. J gave up 7 bases and V 2 bases, and 7 bases lay outside the gene matches. Germline lookup yields CDR1 SGDLS and CDR2 YYNGEE. The CDR3 nucleotides read TGTGCCAGCAGCGTTAGCGGGAGGGCCGGGATCGGGGAGCTGTTTTTT. Protein product: CASSVSGRAGIGELFF.

Details on this clone: Other DNA sequences in the sample encode the same CDR3. The chain employs TRBV7-9 and TRBJ2-5, with 7 nucleotides matching TRBD2. Looked up from germline, CDR1 is SEHNR and CDR2 is FQNEAQ (reference sequence). Trimming cost V 3 bases and J 3 bases; bases outside gene matches: 1. The CDR3 covers 13 residues. CDR3 sequence (DNA): TGTGCCAGCAGCTTTGCGGGGGAAGAGACCCAGTACTTC. It codes for CASSFAGEETQYF.

The chain has TRBV5-4 and TRBJ2-7; 9 bases agree with TRBD1. V dropped 4 bases and J dropped 3; count of bases not matched to a gene: 5. This CDR3 is 14 amino acids long. Germline V gene sequence: CDR1 SGHNT, CDR2 YYREEE (reference sequence). The CDR3 bases are TGTGCCAGCAGCACCGGGACAGGGCTCTACGAGCAGTACTTC. Translation gives CASSTGTGLYEQYF.